A single sample is the source of the 6 T cell receptor beta chains below, sequenced in a study of CD8+CD57+ T cells in acquired aplastic anemia. Genomic DNA was employed as the template in profiling TCR beta VDJ and CDR3. TCRdb re-called the reads through MiXCR, storing one row per CDR3 protein. The sample yields 150,000 to 200,000 distinct CDR3 sequences, 46% seen once. Sequenced sample: sorted CD4+, CD8+, or CD8+CD57+ T cells (not recorded which) from PBMCs. The receptors here all came from a human donor in good health.

In its sample, this clonotype was seen many times. The chain is built from TRBV20-1 and TRBJ2-2; D is ambiguous. The CDR3 length is 16 residues. Between the trimmed V and J ends, which lost 1 base and 3 bases, there was a span of 15 bases. Germline V CDR1 and CDR2: DFQATT, SNEGSKA (reference sequence). The CDR3 nucleotides read TGCAGTGCTAGAGTTCCCGAGAGTCAGGACACCGGGGAGCTGTTTTTT. Translating it yields CSARVPESQDTGELFF.

This clonotype has at least ten counts. The chain has TRBV24-1 and TRBJ2-2, with D possibly matching TRBD2 (5 bases). The CDR3 extends over 14 amino acids. Germline V gives CDR1 KGHDR, CDR2 SFDVKD. V shed 5 bases and J shed 3 bases, with 9 bases lying between them. CDR3 nucleotide sequence: TGTGCCACCAGTGGCGGACTTTACACCGGGGAGCTGTTTTTT. Translated: CATSGGLYTGELFF.

This chain uses TRBV28 with TRBJ2-3; D ambiguous. This CDR3 spans 14 amino acids. The germline V gene encodes CDR1 MDHEN and CDR2 SYDVKM. Trimming left V 6 bases short and J 0 bases short, with 10 bases between. CDR3 DNA: TGTGCCAGCAGGTCGGTAGGTAGCACAGATACGCAGTATTTT. Translation gives CASRSVGSTDTQYF.

This chain connects TRBV5-1 to TRBJ1-1; TRBD1 aligns across 10 bases. The junction had 9 bases not matched to a gene; V was cut back by 4 bases and J by 3 bases. Germline V gene sequence: CDR1 SGHRS, CDR2 YFSETQ. The length of the CDR3 is 16 residues. CDR3 region: CASSGLAGQGYTEAFF. The CDR3 DNA reads TGCGCCAGCAGCGGACTAGCGGGACAGGGGTACACTGAAGCTTTCTTT.

The CDR3 bases are TGTGCCAGCAGCGCCGGGAGTTACGAGCAGTACTTC. Translated: CASSAGSYEQYF. V and J are TRBV7-8 and TRBJ2-7; a possible D gene is TRBD2 (6 bases). Trimming shortened V by 5 bases and J by 4 bases, and 9 bases separated the two germline ends. Germline CDR1 SGHVS, CDR2 FQNEAQ. The CDR3 contains 12 residues.

Only a few counts were recorded for this clonotype. Possible read error: a much larger clone is one base away. The J gene is TRBJ2-1, the V gene TRBV19; 8 bases agree with TRBD2. The length of the CDR3 is 15 residues. The J segment lost 7 bases and the V segment lost 6 bases, leaving 11 bases of the junction unmatched. Germline assignment: CDR1 LNHDA and CDR2 SQIVND (reference sequence). The CDR3 nucleotides are TGTGCCAGTAGCCCACCGGGGGGGAGGAGGAATGAGCAGTTCTTC. As protein: CASSPPGGRRNEQFF.